Listed here are 17 T cell receptor beta chains from one sample, sequenced in a study of CXCR3-negative and CXCR3-positive naive CD8 T cells. cDNA libraries for TRB were generated by 5' RACE incorporating UMI labels. One entry per CDR3 protein, without DNA, is what TCRdb gives after re-calling the 5' RACE reads. The sample's table shows around 140,000 distinct CDR3 sequences. The material sequenced was naive CXCR3- CD8+ T cells from blood. The sample's subset: CD45RO-CCR7+CD27+CD95- naive CD8+ T cells lacking CXCR3 (TNR3-). The source is a human donor in good health. Some clones in this sample may be carry-over from other donors' samples.

This rearrangement joins TRBV7-8 to TRBJ2-7. Per the germline V gene, CDR1 is SGHVS and CDR2 is FQNEAQ. The CDR3 is 12 residues long. CDR3 sequence reads: CASSLTRSEQYF.

This chain uses TRBV5-1 with TRBJ2-3; TCRdb reports TRBD1, a call that lacks DNA to check it against. CDR3 size: 15 residues. CDR1 SGHRS and CDR2 YFSETQ come from the germline V gene. CDR3: CASSLGGQISDTQYF.

The CDR3 region is CASTNRDRVTNEQFF. The rearrangement links TRBV12-3 or TRBV12-4 to TRBJ2-1; without DNA, the TCRdb call of TRBD1 cannot be checked. This CDR3 comprises 15 residues.

The chain links TRBV20-1 to TRBJ2-1; TCRdb lists TRBD1, though no DNA is available to test this call. Germline V gene data show CDR1 as DFQATT and CDR2 as SNEGSKA (reference sequence). The CDR3 spans 13 residues. This CDR3 is CSARVPYSLGQFF.

The chain couples TRBV15 to TRBJ1-4; the TCRdb call, TRBD1, lacks DNA for checking. CDR3 length: 15 residues. Germline V lookup: CDR1 LNHNV, CDR2 YYDKDF (reference sequence). The CDR3 loop reads CATSSFRGSGEKLFF.

This sequence joins TRBV29-1 and TRBJ2-1; TCRdb's D call of TRBD2 is untestable without DNA. Germline CDR1 and CDR2: SQVTM and ANQGSEA. The CDR3 runs to 14 residues. CDR3 residues: CSVEGLAAHNEQFF.

This chain joins TRBV27 and TRBJ2-1; TCRdb returns TRBD1, unconfirmable since there is no DNA. This CDR3 comprises 12 residues. Germline CDR1 MNHEY, CDR2 SMNVEV (reference sequence). CDR3 region: CATQEGLNEQFF.

The chain combines TRBV21-1 with TRBJ1-1; TCRdb indicates TRBD1, and absent DNA this call remains unverified. TRBV21-1 represents a pseudogene. This CDR3 spans 16 amino acids. CDR3 in amino acids: CASTQIPGAMNTEAFF.

The chain recombines TRBV5-1 with TRBJ2-5; TCRdb gives TRBD2 as the D gene, but with no DNA this cannot be confirmed. Germline V lookup: CDR1 SGHRS, CDR2 YFSETQ. The CDR3 extends over 16 amino acids. The CDR3 region is CASSLRLAGLQETQYF.

The V call is TRBV7-9, the J call TRBJ2-7; the D gene TCRdb calls, TRBD2, cannot be checked with no DNA. Germline CDR1 SEHNR, CDR2 FQNEAQ (reference sequence). The CDR3 is 13 residues long. CDR3 sequence reads: CASSVLAEYEQYF.

The CDR3 is CASQGLKNEQFF. V is TRBV7-9 and J is TRBJ2-1; TCRdb gives TRBD1 as the D gene, but with no DNA this cannot be confirmed. Germline CDR1 and CDR2: SEHNR and FQNEAQ (reference sequence). There are 12 residues in the CDR3.

The J gene is TRBJ1-2, the V gene TRBV7-2. Germline CDR1 reads SGHTA; CDR2 reads FQGNSA. The CDR3 extends over 14 amino acids. CDR3 residues: CASSLGAGNYGYTF.

This chain joins TRBV6-5 and TRBJ1-1; TCRdb picks TRBD1, but there is no DNA to check that call. The CDR3 loop spans 12 amino acids. The V gene's germline CDR1 is MNHEY and CDR2 SVGAGI. The CDR3 loop is CASSAGGTEAFF.

The V gene is TRBV12-3 or TRBV12-4, the J gene TRBJ2-5; TCRdb gives TRBD1 as the D gene, but with no DNA this cannot be confirmed. The CDR3 totals 17 residues. This CDR3 reads CASSLVQGAMQEETQYF.

The chain joins TRBV25-1 to TRBJ1-2; lacking DNA, the TRBD1 call made by TCRdb goes unchecked. The CDR3 extends over 11 amino acids. Germline V gene sequence: CDR1 MGHDK, CDR2 SYGVNS. The CDR3 loop is CATQGGFGYTF.

This CDR3 is CASSQGNLDNEQFF. This sequence joins TRBV3-1 and TRBJ2-1. Germline assignment: CDR1 LGHDT and CDR2 YNNKEL (reference sequence). The CDR3 length is 14 residues.

This chain links TRBV7-8 with TRBJ2-2. CDR3 size: 14 residues. Germline-derived CDR1 and CDR2 are SGHVS and FQNEAQ. The CDR3: CASSLLRDTGELFF.